This T cell receptor (beta chain) is from a study of regulatory T cells in long-lasting Graves disease. Findings and caveats of the study: Persistent cases of Graves' showed reduced TCR diversity relative to newly diagnosed patients.

Relying on iRepertoire HTBI primers and Arm-PCR of CDR3 regions, the team built TCR beta libraries. TCRdb itself ran the multiplex PCR reads through MiXCR, one entry per CDR3 protein. The table lists around 250,000 distinct CDR3 sequences, 15% to 20% of them singletons. CDR3 length: 12 amino acids. Germline values: CDR1 LGHNT, CDR2 FRNRAP. The V gene lost 5 bases and the J gene lost 3 bases, with 8 bases spanning the gap. Time point: newly diagnosed GD, antithyroid drugs for less than 3 months. RNA isolated from PBMCs was used to make the TCR library. The table lists this clonotype with many counts. Its specificity is unknown. These records were also assigned to another study, of T cells in Graves' hyperthyroidism and ophthalmopathy. That paper states: The TCR CDR3 first-round RT-PCR relied on the HTBI primer set. Stable hyperthyroidism was separated from ophthalmopathy by a model based on 13 V-J features.

The sequences come from peripheral blood mononuclear cells (PBMCs), collected at new diagnosis, from a patient treated with antithyroid drugs. The chain links TRBV12-5 to TRBJ2-7; D uncertain. This clonotype originated in a woman in her 30s with Graves disease. CDR3 bases: TGTGCTAGTGGTACTGGGGACTACGAGCAGTACTTC. Encoded protein: CASGTGDYEQYF.